Listed below are T cell receptor beta chains from one sample, sequenced in a study of OX40 agonist ivuxolimab in advanced cancers. Data came from immunoSEQ multiplex PCR; TCRdb stores just in-frame clones and leaves some out. The table has 18,000 or so clones, around 86% seen once; the top ten hold roughly 30%. Sequencing was performed on CD4+ or CD8+ T cells sorted from blood, taken in a trial of the OX40 agonist ivuxolimab. The receptors were gathered from an adult with an advanced solid tumor such as melanoma, head and neck, liver or kidney cancer. The CDR3 runs from the conserved cysteine through the conserved F or W. Fields, in order: clone size, J gene, D gene, V gene, CDR3 length, CDR3 protein, CDR3 DNA. The D gene is left open where the match is weak. Size is stated for part of the rows, as once, few or many counts, or as a class when the clone is expanded.

clone_size: few
j_call: TRBJ1-3
d_call: NA
v_call: TRBV6-1
cdr3_length: 11
cdr3_aa: CASTSGNTIYF
cdr3_nt: TGTGCCAGCACCTCTGGAAACACCATATATTTT

clone_size: NA
j_call: TRBJ2-2
d_call: TRBD2
v_call: TRBV27
cdr3_length: 17
cdr3_aa: CASSHLGASGPTGELFF
cdr3_nt: TGTGCCAGTAGCCACCTTGGGGCTAGCGGGCCTACCGGGGAGCTGTTTTTT

clone_size: NA
j_call: TRBJ1-1
d_call: NA
v_call: TRBV4-3
cdr3_length: 17
cdr3_aa: CASSQDTRISGNTEAFF
cdr3_nt: TGCGCCAGCAGCCAAGATACGAGGATCTCCGGGAACACTGAAGCTTTCTTT

clone_size: NA
j_call: TRBJ2-1
d_call: TRBD1
v_call: TRBV6-4
cdr3_length: 13
cdr3_aa: CASSTGNFNEQFF
cdr3_nt: TGTGCCAGCTCGACAGGGAATTTCAATGAGCAGTTCTTC

clone_size: once
j_call: TRBJ1-5
d_call: NA
v_call: TRBV28
cdr3_length: 15
cdr3_aa: CASSFRDLSNQPQHF
cdr3_nt: TGTGCCAGCAGTTTTAGGGACCTTAGCAATCAGCCCCAGCATTTT

clone_size: NA
j_call: TRBJ2-1
d_call: NA
v_call: TRBV19
cdr3_length: 16
cdr3_aa: CASSMVDRLMDNEQFF
cdr3_nt: TGTGCCAGTAGTATGGTGGACCGCCTTATGGACAATGAGCAGTTCTTC

clone_size: NA
j_call: TRBJ2-7
d_call: TRBD1
v_call: TRBV28
cdr3_length: 14
cdr3_aa: CASSLGQGYGEQYF
cdr3_nt: TGTGCCAGCAGTTTGGGACAGGGGTACGGCGAGCAGTACTTC

clone_size: NA
j_call: TRBJ2-1
d_call: NA
v_call: TRBV11-2
cdr3_length: 17
cdr3_aa: CASSLDPIWSSYNEQFF
cdr3_nt: TGTGCCAGCAGCTTAGATCCGATTTGGAGCTCCTACAATGAGCAGTTCTTC

clone_size: NA
j_call: TRBJ1-2
d_call: NA
v_call: TRBV4-3
cdr3_length: 15
cdr3_aa: CASSQSGHPNYGYTF
cdr3_nt: TGCGCCAGCAGCCAGTCGGGACACCCAAACTATGGCTACACCTTC

clone_size: NA
j_call: TRBJ2-1
d_call: TRBD2
v_call: TRBV4-1
cdr3_length: 16
cdr3_aa: CASSPIAGLSYNEQFF
cdr3_nt: TGCGCCAGCAGCCCGATAGCGGGATTGTCCTACAATGAGCAGTTCTTC

clone_size: NA
j_call: TRBJ2-2
d_call: TRBD2
v_call: TRBV5-1
cdr3_length: 16
cdr3_aa: CASSLRLAGLEGELFF
cdr3_nt: TGCGCCAGCAGCTTGCGGCTAGCGGGCCTTGAGGGGGAGCTGTTTTTT

clone_size: NA
j_call: TRBJ2-2
d_call: NA
v_call: TRBV29-1
cdr3_length: 15
cdr3_aa: CSVEGGRENTGELFF
cdr3_nt: TGCAGCGTTGAAGGGGGCAGGGAGAACACCGGGGAGCTGTTTTTT

clone_size: NA
j_call: TRBJ2-3
d_call: NA
v_call: TRBV4-3
cdr3_length: 14
cdr3_aa: CASSQAVPTDTQYF
cdr3_nt: TGCGCCAGCAGCCAGGCGGTACCCACAGATACGCAGTATTTT

clone_size: NA
j_call: TRBJ2-4
d_call: NA
v_call: TRBV19
cdr3_length: 11
cdr3_aa: CASTQGYIQYF
cdr3_nt: TGTGCCAGTACCCAAGGGTACATTCAGTACTTC

clone_size: NA
j_call: TRBJ1-1
d_call: TRBD1
v_call: TRBV7-2
cdr3_length: 15
cdr3_aa: CASSIGTVGGTEAFF
cdr3_nt: TGTGCCAGCAGCATAGGGACAGTGGGCGGCACTGAAGCTTTCTTT

clone_size: NA
j_call: TRBJ2-7
d_call: NA
v_call: TRBV6-1
cdr3_length: 13
cdr3_aa: CASSFDWSYEQYF
cdr3_nt: TGTGCCAGCAGTTTCGACTGGTCCTACGAGCAGTACTTC

clone_size: few
j_call: TRBJ1-1
d_call: NA
v_call: TRBV28
cdr3_length: 11
cdr3_aa: CASSGNTEAFF
cdr3_nt: TGTGCCAGCAGCGGGAACACTGAAGCTTTCTTT

clone_size: NA
j_call: TRBJ2-7
d_call: NA
v_call: TRBV30
cdr3_length: 13
cdr3_aa: CAWTGRATYEQYF
cdr3_nt: TGTGCCTGGACAGGCAGGGCCACCTACGAGCAGTACTTC

clone_size: NA
j_call: TRBJ2-1
d_call: TRBD1
v_call: TRBV7-9
cdr3_length: 17
cdr3_aa: CASSLGATGGFYNEQFF
cdr3_nt: TGTGCCAGCAGCTTAGGGGCCACAGGGGGTTTCTACAATGAGCAGTTCTTC

clone_size: NA
j_call: TRBJ1-2
d_call: TRBD1
v_call: TRBV7-9
cdr3_length: 13
cdr3_aa: CASSLQGASGYTF
cdr3_nt: TGTGCCAGCAGCTTACAGGGGGCGTCTGGCTACACCTTC

clone_size: NA
j_call: TRBJ1-2
d_call: NA
v_call: TRBV7-2
cdr3_length: 13
cdr3_aa: CASSQGLYYGYTF
cdr3_nt: TGTGCCAGCAGCCAAGGACTGTACTATGGCTACACCTTC

clone_size: NA
j_call: TRBJ2-7
d_call: TRBD1
v_call: TRBV9
cdr3_length: 15
cdr3_aa: CASSPWDRGTYEQYF
cdr3_nt: TGTGCCAGCAGCCCCTGGGACAGGGGAACCTACGAGCAGTACTTC

clone_size: NA
j_call: TRBJ2-7
d_call: TRBD2
v_call: TRBV5-6
cdr3_length: 16
cdr3_aa: CASSRGLAGVGDEQYF
cdr3_nt: TGTGCCAGCAGTCGGGGACTAGCGGGAGTTGGCGACGAGCAGTACTTC

clone_size: NA
j_call: TRBJ1-1
d_call: NA
v_call: TRBV11-2
cdr3_length: 15
cdr3_aa: CASSLVALGDTEAFF
cdr3_nt: TGTGCCAGCAGCTTAGTGGCCCTGGGGGACACTGAAGCTTTCTTT

clone_size: NA
j_call: TRBJ2-7
d_call: NA
v_call: TRBV4-3
cdr3_length: 16
cdr3_aa: CASSQDRSGGGFEQYF
cdr3_nt: TGCGCCAGCAGCCAAGATAGATCTGGCGGGGGCTTCGAGCAGTACTTC

clone_size: NA
j_call: TRBJ2-7
d_call: TRBD1
v_call: TRBV25-1
cdr3_length: 15
cdr3_aa: CASSVRDRGHYEQYF
cdr3_nt: TGTGCCAGCAGTGTCCGGGACAGGGGGCATTACGAGCAGTACTTC

clone_size: NA
j_call: TRBJ2-7
d_call: NA
v_call: TRBV11-3
cdr3_length: 15
cdr3_aa: CASSLRDGLPYEQYF
cdr3_nt: TGTGCCAGCAGTCTCCGGGACGGACTACCCTACGAGCAGTACTTC